This entry is about one T cell receptor (beta chain). What it recognizes is unknown. This record comes from a study of cytomegalovirus exposure and HLA in healthy donors. The table came from immunoSEQ multiplex PCR; TCRdb's copy has only in-frame clones and leaves some out. Of approximately 81,000 clones listed, 90% to 95% are singletons. General study results and limits: The listing of roughly 160 TCR beta chains classed them as cytomegalovirus-associated.

The V gene's germline CDR1 is LNHDA and CDR2 SQIVND (reference sequence). CDR3 length: 16 amino acids. The V and J ends lost 2 bases and 0 bases respectively, with 13 bases between them. V and J are TRBV19 and TRBJ1-2; possibly TRBD1 for D (6 bases). This receptor was identified in a man between 18 and 35 years old in good health and CMV-seronegative. Material: PBMCs. The CDR3 bases are TGTGCCAGTAGTATAAAAGGGGGTCGAGCTAACTATGGCTACACCTTC. Translated, it gives CASSIKGGRANYGYTF.